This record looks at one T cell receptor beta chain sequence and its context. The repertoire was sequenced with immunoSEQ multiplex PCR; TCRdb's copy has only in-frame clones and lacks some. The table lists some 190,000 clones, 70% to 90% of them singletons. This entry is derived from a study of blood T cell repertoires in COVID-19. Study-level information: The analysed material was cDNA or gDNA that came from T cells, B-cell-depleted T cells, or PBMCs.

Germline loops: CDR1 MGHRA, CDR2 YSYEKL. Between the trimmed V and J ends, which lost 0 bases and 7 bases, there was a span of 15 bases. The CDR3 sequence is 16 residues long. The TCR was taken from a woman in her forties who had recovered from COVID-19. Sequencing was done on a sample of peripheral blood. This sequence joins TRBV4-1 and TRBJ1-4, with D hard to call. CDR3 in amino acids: CASSQEGSLRSEKLFF. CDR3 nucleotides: TGCGCCAGCAGCCAAGAAGGGAGCTTGAGGAGTGAAAAACTGTTTTTT.